These 26 T cell receptor beta chains were all obtained from the same sample, sequenced in a study of blood T cell repertoires in COVID-19. Method: immunoSEQ multiplex PCR; TCRdb's copy keeps in-frame clones and lacks some. This sample has roughly 200,000 clones, with 85% to 90% found just once. What was sequenced was PBMCs or T cells enriched from blood (not recorded which). These TCRs come from a woman in her thirties with acute COVID-19.

CDR3 in amino acids: CASRVDRGPDTQYF. CDR3 nucleotides: TGTGCCAGCAGGGTGGACAGGGGGCCAGATACGCAGTATTTT. The rearrangement joins TRBV6-5 to TRBJ2-3; 11 bases match TRBD1. This CDR3 is built from 14 residues. Germline CDR1 MNHEY, CDR2 SVGAGI. The V and J ends lost 6 bases and 4 bases, in that order; junction bases with no gene match: 3.

This clone was seen a few times. This chain uses TRBV7-2 with TRBJ2-2; 10 bases match TRBD1. The CDR3 length is 16 residues. J was trimmed by 4 bases and V by 4 bases; bases with no gene match: 6. CDR1 and CDR2 (germline): SGHTA, FQGNSA. CDR3: CASSSTGGAVTGELFF. The DNA for the CDR3 is TGTGCCAGCAGCTCGACAGGGGGCGCGGTCACCGGGGAGCTGTTTTTT.

The chain combines TRBV19 with TRBJ1-2; D call uncertain. Germline V gene sequence: CDR1 LNHDA, CDR2 SQIVND (reference sequence). This CDR3 has 16 amino acids. V lost 6 bases and J 2 bases, leaving 19 bases between the germline ends. This CDR3 is CASRPPAGGGNYGYTF. DNA for the CDR3: TGTGCCAGTAGGCCCCCAGCGGGTGGAGGGAACTATGGCTACACCTTC. The entire variable domain, with the rest obtained from reference TRBV19 and TRBJ1-2, is as follows: DGGITQSPKYLFRKEGQNVTLSCEQNLNHDAMYWYRQDPGQGLRLIYYSQIVNDFQKGDIAEGYSVSREKKESFPLTVTSAQKNPTAFYLCASRPPAGGGNYGYTFGSGTRLTVV.

This clone was seen a handful of times. The chain has TRBV6-1 and TRBJ1-5; D unresolved. The V and J ends lost 4 bases and 6 bases respectively, with 10 bases between them. The CDR3 is made up of 13 amino acids. Germline V lookup: CDR1 MNHNS, CDR2 SASEGT. The CDR3, as DNA: TGTGCCAGCAGTGCAGCGGGAGGTCAGCCCCAGCATTTT. The encoded protein is CASSAAGGQPQHF.

The chain combines TRBV7-9 with TRBJ1-5, with no clear D. This CDR3 is 12 amino acids long. The germline gives CDR1 SEHNR, CDR2 FQNEAQ (reference sequence). Trimming shortened V by 5 bases and J by 16 bases, and 18 bases separated the two germline ends. The CDR3 is CASSQNGRLLHF. The CDR3 DNA is TGTGCCAGCAGCCAGAATGGGAGACTGTTACATTTT.

The CDR3 nucleotides read TGCGCCAGCAAGCTTGGTGGGAACGGGGGGACCGGGGAGCTGTTTTTT. Translating it yields CASKLGGNGGTGELFF. V is TRBV5-1 and J is TRBJ2-2; 7 positions agree with TRBD2. Per the germline V gene, CDR1 is SGHRS and CDR2 is YFSETQ. V lost 6 bases and J lost 5; bases outside the gene matches: 13. This CDR3 region has 16 residues.

The chain recombines TRBV7-6 with TRBJ2-7, with D tentatively TRBD2 (5 bases). V dropped 4 bases and J dropped 0 bases, with 22 bases sitting between them. The CDR3 is 18 amino acids. Per germline, CDR1 SGHVS and CDR2 FNYEAQ. The CDR3 DNA reads as TGTGCCAGCAGCTCTTTCCTAGTTGAGGGTCCCAGCTCCTACGAGCAGTACTTC. It yields the protein CASSSFLVEGPSSYEQYF.

The chain uses TRBV4-1 and TRBJ2-7; D may be TRBD1 (7 bases). CDR3 length equals 15 residues. The V end was cut by 4 bases, the J end by 2 bases, with 15 bases between. CDR1 and CDR2 from the germline V gene are MGHRA and YSYEKL. The CDR3 is CASSPARGVPYEQYF. Here the CDR3 DNA reads TGCGCCAGCAGCCCGGCCAGGGGGGTGCCCTACGAGCAGTACTTC.

This clone was seen a handful of times. The chain uses TRBV30 and TRBJ1-4; TRBD1 is a possible D gene (6 bases). The germline V gene has CDR1 GTSNPN and CDR2 SVGIG (reference sequence). This CDR3 contains 16 residues. Trimming pared 1 base from V and 5 bases from J, leaving 17 bases between. In DNA, the CDR3 is TGTGCCTGGAGTGCCGGACAGTGGGGAATAAATGAAAAACTGTTTTTT. Protein product: CAWSAGQWGINEKLFF.

This clone was found a few times. The J gene is TRBJ2-1, the V gene TRBV9; TRBD1 matches 7 bases. V dropped 4 bases and J dropped 9; count of bases not matched to a gene: 4. This CDR3 has 12 residues. Germline CDR1 reads SGDLS; CDR2 reads YYNGEE. CDR3 bases: TGTGCCAGCAGCACAACAGGGGTTGAGCAGTTCTTC. Translation gives CASSTTGVEQFF.

The CDR3 region has the DNA TGCGCCAGCAGCCTCACGGGGGGCCCAAATCAGCCCCAGCATTTT. Its protein is CASSLTGGPNQPQHF. V gene TRBV5-1 combines with J gene TRBJ1-5, with D perhaps TRBD1 (6 bases). CDR1 and CDR2 (germline): SGHRS, YFSETQ. V was trimmed by 4 bases and J by 4 bases, leaving 15 bases between them. The CDR3 has 15 residues.

The V gene is TRBV27, the J gene TRBJ2-6; 10 bases fit TRBD1. Germline assignment: CDR1 MNHEY and CDR2 SMNVEV (reference sequence). This CDR3 comprises 17 residues. V shed 2 bases and J 0 bases; nucleotides not matched to a gene: 1. The CDR3 nucleotides are TGTGCCAGCAGTTTACGGGACAGGGGCTCTGGGGCCAACGTCCTGACTTTC. As protein: CASSLRDRGSGANVLTF. The full variable domain, rest sourced from reference TRBV27 and TRBJ2-6, is EAQVTQNPRYLITVTGKKLTVTCSQNMNHEYMSWYRQDPGLGLRQIYYSMNVEVTDKGDVPEGYKVSRKEKRNFPLILESPSPNQTSLYFCASSLRDRGSGANVLTFGAGSRLTVL.

The table lists this clone with a few counts. V and J are TRBV11-2 and TRBJ2-5, with 7 bases identical to TRBD1. Germline V lookup: CDR1 SGHAT, CDR2 FQNNGV. With V trimmed by 2 bases and J by 1 base, 7 bases remained unmatched. This CDR3 is built from 16 residues. The CDR3 loop is CASSLNTDRAQETQYF. The CDR3 region has the DNA TGTGCCAGCAGCTTAAACACCGACAGGGCCCAAGAGACCCAGTACTTC.

The V gene is TRBV5-4, the J gene TRBJ2-3, with 13 bases aligning to TRBD2. The CDR3 is 17 residues long. The germline CDR1 and CDR2 sequences are SGHNT and YYREEE (reference sequence). With V trimmed by 4 bases and J by 1 base, 6 bases remained unmatched. This chain's CDR3 is CASSTGLAGLGTDTQYF. The CDR3 DNA is TGTGCCAGCAGCACGGGACTAGCGGGGCTCGGCACAGATACGCAGTATTTT.

The J gene is TRBJ2-1, the V gene TRBV7-6; 7 bases align to TRBD1. The germline V gene has CDR1 SGHVS and CDR2 FNYEAQ. The V segment lost 3 bases and the J segment 5 bases; nucleotides outside the gene matches: 10. The length of the CDR3 is 16 residues. Here the CDR3 reads CASSLRTGVVDNEQFF. The CDR3 nucleotides are TGTGCCAGCAGCTTGAGAACAGGGGTCGTAGACAATGAGCAGTTCTTC.

The J gene is TRBJ1-1, the V gene TRBV9; D possibly corresponds to TRBD1 (5 bases). The germline V gene encodes CDR1 SGDLS and CDR2 YYNGEE. Trimming left V 3 bases short and J 5 bases short, with 11 bases between. The CDR3 has 13 residues. The CDR3 DNA sequence: TGTGCCAGCAGCGAGGGGCCTGGGACTGAAGCTTTCTTT. This translates into CASSEGPGTEAFF.

In DNA form, the CDR3 reads TGTGCCAGCAGTGAAGGTGTGGGGCTCCGGAAACTGTTTTTT. Translated, it gives CASSEGVGLRKLFF. The chain couples TRBV6-1 to TRBJ1-4, with D perhaps TRBD1 (5 bases). Trimming took 1 base from V and 11 from J, leaving 14 bases between them. CDR1 and CDR2 from the germline V gene are MNHNS and SASEGT. The CDR3 is made up of 14 amino acids.

The chain employs TRBV28 and TRBJ2-2, with 7 bases matching TRBD1. CDR3 length: 15 amino acids. Germline values: CDR1 MDHEN, CDR2 SYDVKM. Trimming at V came to 3 bases and at J to 4 bases, leaving 5 bases not matched to a gene. CDR3 in amino acids: CASSLRTGATGELFF. The CDR3 DNA is TGTGCCAGCAGTTTGAGGACAGGAGCCACCGGGGAGCTGTTTTTT.

The rearrangement joins TRBV10-3 to TRBJ1-1; D is uncertain. CDR1 is ENHRY and CDR2 is SYGVKD in the germline V gene. V was cut by 6 bases and J by 11 bases, with 13 bases left in between. The CDR3 spans 11 residues. The CDR3 is CAIRADVEAFF. CDR3 DNA: TGTGCCATCAGAGCAGACGTGGAGGCTTTCTTT.

The gene calls are TRBV3-1 (or the pseudogene TRBV3-2) and TRBJ1-3, with a tentative D call TRBD1 (6 bases). The germline CDR1 and CDR2 sequences are LGHDT and YNNKEL (reference sequence). The CDR3 has 22 residues. V was cut by 4 bases and J by 0 bases, with 31 bases left in between. The CDR3 DNA is TGTGCCAGCAGCCTAAAGTTCATTACAGGGATGCGTACTCTTACCTCTGGAAACACCATATATTTT. The encoded protein is CASSLKFITGMRTLTSGNTIYF.

The chain couples TRBV5-5 to TRBJ1-1; 7 nucleotides agree with TRBD1. The ends lost 4 bases at V and 4 bases at J; junction bases unmatched: 10. The V gene's germline CDR1 is SGHKS and CDR2 YYEKEE (reference sequence). This CDR3 contains 15 residues. CDR3 bases: TGTGCCAGCAGCAGCCGGGACAGAGAACTCACTGAAGCTTTCTTT. Its protein product is CASSSRDRELTEAFF.

V usage is TRBV6-5 and J usage is TRBJ1-2; 8 bases align to TRBD1. Germline values: CDR1 MNHEY, CDR2 SVGAGI. CDR3 size: 16 residues. V lost 0 bases and J lost 4; bases outside the gene matches: 7. The CDR3 spells CASSYSRQGISYGYTF. CDR3 DNA: TGTGCCAGCAGTTACTCGAGACAGGGGATTAGCTATGGCTACACCTTC.

The chain joins TRBV24-1 to TRBJ2-1; 7 bases map to TRBD1. The CDR3 has 15 amino acids. Germline CDR1 reads KGHDR; CDR2 reads SFDVKD. With 3 bases clipped from V and 5 bases from J, the junction kept 6 bases outside the gene matches. CDR3 nucleotides: TGTGCCACCAGTGATCCGGACAGGAAAAACAATGAGCAGTTCTTC. This gives the protein CATSDPDRKNNEQFF.

This clone was observed a few times. This sequence joins TRBV18 and TRBJ1-1, with TRBD1 matching over 8 bases. The CDR3 is made up of 18 amino acids. CDR1 and CDR2 (germline): KGHSH, LQKENI. The V segment lost 6 bases and the J segment 5 bases; nucleotides outside the gene matches: 20. CDR3 protein: CASSPDLLGQGLETEAFF. CDR3 coding DNA: TGTGCCAGCTCTCCGGACCTATTAGGACAGGGATTGGAAACTGAAGCTTTCTTT. Based on the CDR3 plus reference TRBV18 and TRBJ1-1, the full variable domain is NAGVMQNPRHLVRRRGQEARLRCSPMKGHSHVYWYRQLPEEGLKFMVYLQKENIIDESGMPKERFSAEFPKEGPSILRIQQVVRGDSAAYFCASSPDLLGQGLETEAFFGQGTRLTVV.

This clone was recorded once. The J gene is TRBJ1-4, the V gene TRBV19, with a weak D call TRBD1 (6 bases). The V and J ends lost 8 bases and 7 bases respectively, with 20 bases between them. Per germline, CDR1 LNHDA and CDR2 SQIVND (reference sequence). The CDR3 is 15 amino acids. CDR3 bases: TGTGCCAGTTCATTCGACAGGCCCGGGCGTGAAAAACTGTTTTTT. Protein sequence: CASSFDRPGREKLFF.

The chain links TRBV27 to TRBJ1-1, with 7 bases identical to TRBD1. The trim removed 6 bases at V and 4 bases at J, leaving 11 bases unmatched. CDR3 length: 15 amino acids. CDR1 MNHEY and CDR2 SMNVEV come from the germline V gene (reference sequence). As DNA, the CDR3 is TGTGCCAGCAGGGCCTTGACAGGGAGGAGCACTGAAGCTTTCTTT. Translating it yields CASRALTGRSTEAFF.